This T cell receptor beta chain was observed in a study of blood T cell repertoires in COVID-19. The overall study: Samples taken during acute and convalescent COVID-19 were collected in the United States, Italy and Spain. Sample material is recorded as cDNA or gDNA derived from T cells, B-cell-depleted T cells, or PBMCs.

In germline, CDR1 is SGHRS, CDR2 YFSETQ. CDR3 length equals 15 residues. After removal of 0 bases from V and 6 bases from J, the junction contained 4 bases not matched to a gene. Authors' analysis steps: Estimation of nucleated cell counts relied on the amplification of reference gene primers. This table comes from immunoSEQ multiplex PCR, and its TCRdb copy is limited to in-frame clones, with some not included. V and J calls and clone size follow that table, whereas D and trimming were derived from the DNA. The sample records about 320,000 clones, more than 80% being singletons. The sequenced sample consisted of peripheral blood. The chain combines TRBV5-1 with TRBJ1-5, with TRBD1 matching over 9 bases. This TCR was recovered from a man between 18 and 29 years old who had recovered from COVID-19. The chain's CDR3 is CASSLGTGEGQPQHF. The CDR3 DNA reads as TGCGCCAGCAGCTTGGGGACAGGGGAGGGTCAGCCCCAGCATTTT.